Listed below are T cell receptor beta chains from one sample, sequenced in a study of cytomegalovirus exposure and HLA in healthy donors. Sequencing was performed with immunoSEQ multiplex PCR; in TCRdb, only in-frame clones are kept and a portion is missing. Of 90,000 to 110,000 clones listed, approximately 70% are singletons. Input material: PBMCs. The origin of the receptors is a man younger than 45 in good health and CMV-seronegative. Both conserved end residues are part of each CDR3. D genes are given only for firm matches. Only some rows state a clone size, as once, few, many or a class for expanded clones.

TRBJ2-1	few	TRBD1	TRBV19	CASSSDRGSNEQFF	TGTGCCAGTAGTTCGGACAGGGGATCCAATGAGCAGTTCTTC
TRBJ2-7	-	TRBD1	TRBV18	CASSLTGGQLYEQYF	TGTGCCAGCTCCCTTACAGGGGGTCAGTTGTACGAGCAGTACTTC
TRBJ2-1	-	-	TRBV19	CASSISGAVAYNEQFF	TGTGCCAGTAGTATAAGTGGGGCTGTCGCGTACAATGAGCAGTTCTTC
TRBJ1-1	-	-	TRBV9	CASSGRDRNTEAFF	TGTGCCAGCAGCGGCAGGGATAGGAACACTGAAGCTTTCTTT
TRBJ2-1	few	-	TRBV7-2	CASSKKSGVAYNEQFF	TGTGCCAGCAGCAAAAAGTCCGGAGTAGCCTACAATGAGCAGTTCTTC
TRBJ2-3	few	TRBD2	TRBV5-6	CASSHGLADQFTDTQYF	TGTGCCAGCAGCCATGGACTAGCGGATCAATTCACAGATACGCAGTATTTT
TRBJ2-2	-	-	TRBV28	CALKKGVDTGELFF	TGTGCCCTAAAAAAGGGGGTCGACACCGGGGAGCTGTTTTTT
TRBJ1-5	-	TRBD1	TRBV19	CASTGGTGKGISNQPQHF	TGTGCCAGTACCGGCGGGACAGGGAAAGGGATTAGCAATCAGCCCCAGCATTTT
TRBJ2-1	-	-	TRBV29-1	CSVEIQRGLLYNEQFF	TGCAGCGTTGAGATACAGAGGGGGTTGCTGTACAATGAGCAGTTCTTC
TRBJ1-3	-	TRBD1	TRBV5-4	CASSLRGWTGTGNTIYF	TGTGCCAGCAGCCTGAGGGGGTGGACAGGGACCGGAAACACCATATATTTT
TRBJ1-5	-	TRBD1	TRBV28	CASSAPGAGGDQPQHF	TGTGCCAGCAGTGCGCCCGGGGCAGGGGGCGATCAGCCCCAGCATTTT
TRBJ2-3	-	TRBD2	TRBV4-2	CASSQETRGSTTSGFTDTQYF	TGTGCCAGCAGCCAAGAAACCCGCGGGAGTACGACTAGCGGCTTCACAGATACGCAGTATTTT
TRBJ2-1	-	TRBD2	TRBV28	CASSSERELGYNEQFF	TGTGCCAGCAGTTCAGAGCGGGAGTTGGGCTACAATGAGCAGTTCTTC
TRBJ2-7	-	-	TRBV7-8	CASSRPGRGTRGYEQYF	TGTGCCAGCAGCCGCCCGGGCAGGGGGACTAGAGGCTACGAGCAGTACTTC
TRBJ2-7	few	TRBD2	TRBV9	CASSPSEREPQEQYF	TGTGCCAGCAGCCCTTCTGAGCGGGAGCCACAGGAGCAGTACTTC
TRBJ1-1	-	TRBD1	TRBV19	CASRADRGNTEAFF	TGTGCCAGTAGGGCGGACAGGGGGAACACTGAAGCTTTCTTT
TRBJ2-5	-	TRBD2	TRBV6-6	CASSSSTSGVQETQYF	TGTGCCAGCAGTTCCTCGACTAGCGGGGTACAAGAGACCCAGTACTTC
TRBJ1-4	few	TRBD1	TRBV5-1	CASSQGANEKLFF	TGCGCCAGCAGTCAGGGGGCTAATGAAAAACTGTTTTTT
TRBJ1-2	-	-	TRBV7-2	CASSLSQGPDGYTF	TGTGCCAGCAGCTTATCCCAGGGTCCCGATGGCTACACCTTC
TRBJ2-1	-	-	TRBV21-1	CASSTGLAGGINEQFF	TGTGCCAGCAGCACGGGACTAGCGGGAGGGATTAATGAGCAGTTCTTC
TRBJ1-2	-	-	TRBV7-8	CASSLADWNGYTF	TGTGCCAGCAGCTTAGCGGACTGGAATGGCTACACCTTC
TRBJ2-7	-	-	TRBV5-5	CASSRVGAGTLFYEQYF	TGTGCCAGCAGCCGTGTAGGGGCGGGAACTCTTTTCTACGAGCAGTACTTC